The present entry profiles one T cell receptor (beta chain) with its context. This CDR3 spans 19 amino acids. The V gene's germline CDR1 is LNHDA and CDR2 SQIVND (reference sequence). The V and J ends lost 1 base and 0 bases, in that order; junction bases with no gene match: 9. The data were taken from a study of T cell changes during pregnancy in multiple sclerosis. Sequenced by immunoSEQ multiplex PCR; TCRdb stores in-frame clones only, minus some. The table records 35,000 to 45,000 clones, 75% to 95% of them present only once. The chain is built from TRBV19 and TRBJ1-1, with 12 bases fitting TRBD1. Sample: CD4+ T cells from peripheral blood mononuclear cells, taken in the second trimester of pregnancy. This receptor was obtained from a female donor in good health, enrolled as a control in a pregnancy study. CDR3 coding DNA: TGTGCCAGTAGTATAGGCCCGGGACAGGGGGCTCGCATGAACACTGAAGCTTTCTTT. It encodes CASSIGPGQGARMNTEAFF.